This entry concerns a single T cell receptor (beta chain). How the authors handled the data: Cell counts per sample came from amplifying reference gene primers. Profiling relied on immunoSEQ multiplex PCR, and the TCRdb table lists in-frame clones only, not all of them. V and J calls and clone size follow that table, whereas D and trimming were derived from the DNA. The data hold just over 650,000 clones, with around 89% observed a single time. This specimen belongs to a study of blood T cell repertoires in COVID-19. Study details: The origin of the acute and convalescent COVID-19 samples was the United States, Italy and Spain. T cells, B-cell-depleted T cells, or PBMCs supplied cDNA or gDNA.

The CDR3 covers 16 residues. V lost 4 bases to trimming and J lost 0 bases; unmatched junction nucleotides: 2. Germline V gene lookup returns CDR1 SGHTA and CDR2 FQGTGA. The sample was peripheral blood. The rearrangement joins TRBV7-3 to TRBJ2-3; 12 positions agree with TRBD2. The receptor's source is a young woman with acute or convalescent COVID-19. CDR3: CASSSGLAGSTDTQYF. CDR3 nucleotides: TGTGCCAGCAGCTCGGGACTAGCGGGTAGCACAGATACGCAGTATTTT.